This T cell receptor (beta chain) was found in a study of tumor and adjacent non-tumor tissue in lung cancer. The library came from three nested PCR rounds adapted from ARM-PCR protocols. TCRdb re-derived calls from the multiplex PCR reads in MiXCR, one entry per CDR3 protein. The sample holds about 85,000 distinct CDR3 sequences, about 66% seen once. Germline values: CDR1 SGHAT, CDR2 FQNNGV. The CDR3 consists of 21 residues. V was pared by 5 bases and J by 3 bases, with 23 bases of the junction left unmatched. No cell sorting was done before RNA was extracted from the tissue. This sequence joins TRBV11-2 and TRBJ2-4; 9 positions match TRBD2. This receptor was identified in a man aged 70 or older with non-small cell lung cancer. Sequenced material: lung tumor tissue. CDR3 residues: CASSHAWEAGGPGIGKNIQYF. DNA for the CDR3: TGTGCCAGCAGCCACGCTTGGGAGGCGGGAGGGCCGGGTATAGGCAAAAACATTCAGTACTTC.